This T cell receptor (beta chain) comes out of a study of identical twins. Via MiXCR, TCRdb re-called the 5' RACE reads, giving one row per CDR3 protein. The sample shows around 250,000 distinct CDR3 sequences, roughly 13% of them seen only once. Study-level points and caveats: Twins shared out-of-frame alpha sequences with excess low generation probability.

This clonotype was picked up a small number of times. The target antigen is unknown. The same data also went into a second study, on yellow fever vaccine responses in identical twins.

This clonotype was obtained from a woman under 30 in good health. The sample consisted of memory (CD45RO+) T cells sorted from blood.

The CDR3 sequence is CSARDPGQGAKDTQYF. CDR3 in DNA: TGCAGTGCTAGAGATCCAGGGCAGGGGGCAAAAGATACGCAGTATTTT. The chain links TRBV20-1 to TRBJ2-3; TRBD1 aligns across 8 bases. Germline-derived CDR1 and CDR2 are DFQATT and SNEGSKA (reference sequence). The CDR3 spans 16 residues. V lost 0 bases and J lost 5; bases outside the gene matches: 10.